The T cell receptor (beta chain) under discussion was sequenced for a study of T cell repertoires in cytomegalovirus infection. In this sample, this clonotype turned up many times. CDR1 and CDR2 from the germline V gene are MGHRA and YSYEKL. V gave up 1 base and J gave up 7 bases; unmatched junction bases: 8. This CDR3 has 15 amino acids. TCRdb analysed the reads with MiXCR anew, one entry per CDR3 protein. The sample has fewer than 550,000 distinct CDR3 sequences; 16% are singletons. The chain carries TRBV4-1 and TRBJ2-7; 9 nucleotides agree with TRBD2. This TCR derives from a human donor in good health (CMV status not recorded). Some clones in this sample may be carry-over from other donors' samples. Sequencing was carried out using CD8+ T cells from PBMCs. As DNA, the CDR3 is TGCGCCAGCAGCCAAGGAGAGCTAGCGGGAAAAGAGCAGTACTTC. Translating gives CASSQGELAGKEQYF.